A selection of T cell receptor beta chains follows, all from one sample in a study of blood T cells in healthy people across ages. Each CDR3 protein is one row after TCRdb ran MiXCR on the 5' RACE reads. The repertoire holds 650,000 to 1,000,000 distinct CDR3 sequences, with 35% to 40% as singletons. Sequenced material: blood. The source is a man aged 18 to 29 in good health. The CDR3 runs from the conserved cysteine through the conserved F or W. A D gene is named only where the DNA matches it firmly. Size is omitted from some rows. Given values are once, few, many or a class for expanded clones.

v_gene,d_gene,abundance,j_gene,CDR3aa,CDR3nt
TRBV20-1,TRBD2,many,TRBJ2-1,CSARAPGLAYNEQFF,TGCAGTGCTAGAGCTCCCGGACTAGCCTACAATGAGCAGTTCTTC
TRBV14,TRBD1,few,TRBJ2-7,CASSGRGSASFYEQYF,TGTGCCAGCAGCGGCAGGGGGTCCGCCTCTTTCTACGAGCAGTACTTC
TRBV5-1,-,medium-sized,TRBJ2-5,CASSFQETQYF,TGTGCCAGCAGTTTTCAAGAGACCCAGTACTTC
TRBV6-6,-,few,TRBJ1-1,CASSRENVRNTEAFF,TGTGCCAGCAGTCGAGAGAACGTCCGGAACACTGAAGCTTTCTTT
TRBV6-6,TRBD2,-,TRBJ2-7,CASSREGGVLYRYEQYF,TGTGCCAGCAGTCGGGAGGGGGGGGTGCTGTACCGATACGAGCAGTACTTC
TRBV6-5,-,-,TRBJ1-1,CASSYLGASNTEAFF,TGTGCCAGCAGTTACTTGGGGGCCTCGAACACTGAAGCTTTCTTT
TRBV7-2,-,-,TRBJ1-6,CASSDMVKSSYNSPLHF,TGTGCCAGCAGCGATATGGTTAAGAGCTCCTATAATTCACCCCTCCACTTT
TRBV5-6,TRBD1,-,TRBJ1-6,CASSDPGQGQSPLHF,TGTGCCAGCAGCGATCCTGGACAGGGGCAATCACCCCTCCACTTT
TRBV6-5,-,-,TRBJ2-7,CASSYSSPAYEQYF,TGTGCCAGCAGTTACTCGAGCCCAGCCTACGAGCAGTACTTC
TRBV30,TRBD2,-,TRBJ2-1,CAWGPGGTLYNEQFF,TGTGCCTGGGGGCCGGGAGGGACCCTCTACAATGAGCAGTTCTTC
TRBV4-1,TRBD2,-,TRBJ2-2,CASNLNPTGGGSGELFF,TGCGCCAGCAACCTAAACCCCACCGGCGGGGGAAGCGGGGAGCTGTTTTTT
TRBV10-3,-,many,TRBJ2-1,CAISEEGGEQFF,TGTGCCATCAGTGAAGAGGGGGGTGAGCAGTTCTTC
TRBV5-1,TRBD1,-,TRBJ1-4,CASSWTGSSSPGEKLFF,TGCGCCAGCAGCTGGACAGGTTCAAGCTCCCCGGGCGAAAAACTGTTTTTT
TRBV29-1,TRBD2,-,TRBJ2-5,CSVASGGALVETQYF,TGCAGCGTTGCCAGCGGGGGGGCTTTGGTAGAGACCCAGTACTTC
TRBV7-2,-,few,TRBJ1-5,CASSLGTRGFYQPQHF,TGTGCCAGCAGCTTAGGGACCCGGGGCTTTTATCAGCCCCAGCATTTT
TRBV30,-,-,TRBJ1-2,CAWSVLGRNFHGYTF,TGTGCCTGGAGTGTACTGGGACGGAACTTTCATGGCTACACCTTC
TRBV24-1,TRBD1,-,TRBJ2-5,CATSDFAGGQETQYF,TGTGCCACCAGTGATTTCGCAGGGGGCCAAGAGACCCAGTACTTC
TRBV20-1,TRBD1,few,TRBJ1-1,CSAITGTGARAEAFF,TGCAGTGCTATCACCGGGACAGGGGCGCGTGCTGAAGCTTTCTTT
TRBV20-1,-,-,TRBJ2-3,CSTPRRERDTQYF,TGCAGTACCCCTCGCAGGGAAAGGGATACGCAGTATTTT
TRBV10-3,TRBD2,-,TRBJ2-2,CAIRSLAGGTGELFF,TGTGCCATCAGGTCACTAGCGGGAGGGACCGGGGAGCTGTTTTTT
TRBV7-2,-,few,TRBJ2-4,CASSLPRGTRNIQYF,TGTGCCAGCAGCTTACCACGGGGAACGAGAAACATTCAGTACTTC
TRBV5-1,TRBD1,many,TRBJ2-7,CASSFGQAKTYEQYF,TGCGCCAGCAGCTTCGGACAGGCAAAGACCTACGAGCAGTACTTC
TRBV20-1,-,-,TRBJ2-7,CSATSPGDYEQYF,TGCAGTGCTACCTCACCAGGAGATTACGAGCAGTACTTC
TRBV9,-,few,TRBJ1-4,CASSPSRRPNEKLFF,TGTGCCAGCAGCCCTTCTAGGCGGCCTAATGAAAAACTGTTTTTT
TRBV7-2,-,-,TRBJ2-1,CASSSISDDEQFF,TGTGCCAGCAGCTCCATATCCGACGATGAGCAGTTCTTC
TRBV13,-,-,TRBJ2-1,CASSLRRELYNEQFF,TGTGCCAGCAGCCTCCGCCGGGAGCTTTACAATGAGCAGTTCTTC
TRBV6-2/TRBV6-3,-,-,TRBJ1-5,CASSENPDPLSNQPQHF,TGTGCCAGCAGCGAAAACCCTGACCCCCTTAGCAATCAGCCCCAGCATTTT
TRBV12-3/TRBV12-4,TRBD1,-,TRBJ1-1,CASRLPGHRGGTGAFF,TGTGCCAGCAGACTTCCGGGCCACAGGGGAGGAACTGGAGCTTTCTTT